The 28 T cell receptor beta chains given below trace back to one sample, sequenced in a study of multiple sclerosis patients with progressive multifocal leukoencephalopathy. As to time point: less than 7 months of natalizumab therapy. Measured with immunoSEQ multiplex PCR; TCRdb has only the in-frame clones, and not every one. The sample holds 25,000 to 30,000 clones, 85% to 90% seen once. The input for sequencing was PBMCs, taken from a patient treated with natalizumab. These receptors were obtained from a human donor with multiple sclerosis.

The gene calls are TRBV5-1 and TRBJ1-2, with D hard to call. V was clipped by 4 bases and J by 2 bases, with 9 bases between them. The CDR3 loop spans 13 amino acids. Germline values: CDR1 SGHRS, CDR2 YFSETQ. The CDR3 here is CASSSGINYGYTF. CDR3 bases: TGCGCCAGCAGCAGCGGGATAAACTATGGCTACACCTTC.

The chain has TRBV6-5 and TRBJ1-3; tentatively, D is TRBD1 (5 bases). V was shortened by 4 bases and J by 0 bases, with 13 bases between the two germline ends. The CDR3 spans 16 residues. Germline V CDR1 and CDR2: MNHEY, SVGAGI. The CDR3 coding sequence is TGTGCCAGCAGTTGGGCAGGGACCAGCTCTGGAAACACCATATATTTT. The encoded protein is CASSWAGTSSGNTIYF.

This clone appeared a few times. J is TRBJ1-3 and V is TRBV7-2; no clear D. The CDR3 consists of 14 residues. V dropped 5 bases and J dropped 1 base, with 9 bases sitting between them. Germline loops: CDR1 SGHTA, CDR2 FQGNSA. The CDR3 bases are TGTGCCAGCAGCCCTACCCAGTCTGGAAACACCATATATTTT. Its protein is CASSPTQSGNTIYF. Supplemented by reference TRBV7-2 and TRBJ1-3, the full variable domain reads GAGVSQSPSNKVTEKGKDVELRCDPISGHTALYWYRQSLGQGLEFLIYFQGNSAPDKSGLPSDRFSAERTGGSVSTLTIQRTQQEDSAVYLCASSPTQSGNTIYFGEGSWLTVV.

This chain links TRBV2 with TRBJ2-3, with D uncertain. Trimming cost V 7 bases and J 0 bases, with 11 bases left between them. The germline CDR1 and CDR2 sequences are SNHLY and FYNNEI. There are 14 residues in the CDR3. The CDR3 DNA reads as TGTGCCAGCATCGGCACCACTAGCACAGATACGCAGTATTTT. Its translation is CASIGTTSTDTQYF.

V is TRBV28 and J is TRBJ1-5, with TRBD1 matching 7 bases. The CDR3 has 15 residues. V lost 5 bases, J lost 5 bases, and 9 bases stayed unmatched. From germline, CDR1 is MDHEN and CDR2 SYDVKM. CDR3 bases: TGTGCCAGCAGTCCAGGAGGGACAGCTTATCAGCCCCAGCATTTT. Amino acid sequence: CASSPGGTAYQPQHF.

This sequence joins TRBV7-6 and TRBJ2-7; 9 nucleotides line up with TRBD2. J lost 5 bases, V lost 2 bases, and 10 bases had no gene match. Germline V gene sequence: CDR1 SGHVS, CDR2 FNYEAQ. The length of the CDR3 is 16 residues. CDR3 DNA: TGTGCCAGCAGCTTATCGGCGGGAGGGGCGCGGGACGAGCAGTACTTC. This translates into CASSLSAGGARDEQYF.

This rearrangement joins TRBV27 to TRBJ2-1; the match to TRBD2 covers 7 bases. The CDR3 is 16 residues long. Germline-derived CDR1 and CDR2 are MNHEY and SMNVEV (reference sequence). V was clipped by 2 bases and J by 4 bases; unmatched bases: 8. Here the CDR3 DNA reads TGTGCCAGCAGTTTACCAGCGGGGTTGCCTTACAATGAGCAGTTCTTC. It codes for CASSLPAGLPYNEQFF.

This chain connects TRBV2 to TRBJ2-2; the D is unclear. The length of the CDR3 is 15 residues. The germline CDR1 and CDR2 sequences are SNHLY and FYNNEI. V was shortened by 0 bases and J by 6 bases, with 11 bases between the two germline ends. CDR3 amino acids: CASSEARGAPGELFF. The CDR3 bases are TGTGCCAGCAGTGAAGCACGCGGCGCGCCCGGGGAGCTGTTTTTT.

The gene calls are TRBV7-6 and TRBJ2-1; D not resolved. Per germline, CDR1 SGHVS and CDR2 FNYEAQ. The V gene lost 4 bases and the J gene lost 6 bases, with 13 bases spanning the gap. CDR3 length: 14 amino acids. The CDR3 loop reads CASSSQGSSNEQFF. The DNA of the CDR3 is TGTGCCAGCAGCTCCCAAGGCTCTAGCAATGAGCAGTTCTTC.

The V gene is TRBV28, the J gene TRBJ2-1; D is possibly TRBD2 (6 bases). V shed 8 bases and J shed 8 bases, with 13 bases lying between them. CDR3 length: 12 amino acids. Germline loops: CDR1 MDHEN, CDR2 SYDVKM. CDR3 DNA sequence: TGTGCCAGCGGCCCGGGGGTCGATGAGCAGTTCTTC. Translated, it gives CASGPGVDEQFF. The variable domain in full, completed from reference TRBV28 and TRBJ2-1, reads DVKVTQSSRYLVKRTGEKVFLECVQDMDHENMFWYRQDPGLGLRLIYFSYDVKMKEKGDIPEGYSVSREKKERFSLILESASTNQTSMYLCASGPGVDEQFFGPGTRLTVL.

V and J are TRBV14 and TRBJ1-2, with D tentatively TRBD1 (5 bases). The CDR3 has 14 amino acids. Trimming cost V 3 bases and J 4 bases, with 12 bases left between them. Germline CDR1 reads SGHDN; CDR2 reads FVKESK. CDR3 in DNA: TGTGCCAGCAGCCAGTCGGGACCGAGCTATGGCTACACCTTC. This encodes CASSQSGPSYGYTF. Full variable domain (remainder filled in from reference TRBV14 and TRBJ1-2): EAGVTQFPSHSVIEKGQTVTLRCDPISGHDNLYWYRRVMGKEIKFLLHFVKESKQDESGMPNNRFLAERTGGTYSTLKVQPAELEDSGVYFCASSQSGPSYGYTFGSGTRLTVV.

The rearrangement uses TRBV7-9 and TRBJ2-7; D not resolved. The V gene's germline CDR1 is SEHNR and CDR2 FQNEAQ (reference sequence). The CDR3 has 11 amino acids. CDR3 bases: TGTCTAAAAAGGGTACCCTACGAGCAGTACTTC. It is translated as CLKRVPYEQYF.

The CDR3 DNA sequence: TGTGCCACCACACTACAGGGGGGCGATAATCAGCCCCAGCATTTT. Translating gives CATTLQGGDNQPQHF. The J gene is TRBJ1-5, the V gene TRBV7-8; 8 bases map to TRBD1. CDR3 length equals 15 residues. Germline trimming cut 10 bases from V and 4 bases from J; bases unmatched to any gene: 12. Germline CDR1 and CDR2: SGHVS and FQNEAQ.

V is TRBV6-5 and J is TRBJ1-5; D is possibly TRBD1 (5 bases). There are 16 residues in the CDR3. Trimming took 2 bases from V and 7 from J, leaving 18 bases between them. Germline CDR1 MNHEY, CDR2 SVGAGI. As DNA, the CDR3 is TGTGCCAGCAGTTACAGGGCAATAAGGGGCTTGCAGCCCCAGCATTTT. This codes for CASSYRAIRGLQPQHF.

This chain joins TRBV19 and TRBJ2-1; 8 bases are shared with TRBD2. J gave up 6 bases and V 7 bases, and 14 bases lay outside the gene matches. The germline gives CDR1 LNHDA, CDR2 SQIVND (reference sequence). CDR3 length equals 16 residues. The CDR3 region has the DNA TGTGCCAGTAAACCCAGCGGGAGTTTTGTAAGCAATGAGCAGTTCTTC. Translation: CASKPSGSFVSNEQFF.

There are a few counts of this clone. The chain couples TRBV4-3 to TRBJ2-6, with D unclear. The CDR3 spans 15 residues. V was trimmed by 0 bases and J by 1 base, leaving 4 bases between them. Germline V CDR1 and CDR2: LGHNA, YSLEER. The CDR3 loop is CASSQDISGANVLTF. In nucleotides, the CDR3 is TGCGCCAGCAGCCAAGATATATCTGGGGCCAACGTCCTGACTTTC.

The chain joins TRBV9 to TRBJ2-3; 10 bases align to TRBD2. This CDR3 is 16 amino acids long. The junction had 3 bases not matched to a gene; V was cut back by 0 bases and J by 2 bases. Germline CDR1 is SGDLS and CDR2 is YYNGEE. The CDR3 DNA is TGTGCCAGCAGCGTAGGGGGACTAGCGAACACAGATACGCAGTATTTT. Translation: CASSVGGLANTDTQYF.

This rearrangement joins TRBV7-2 to TRBJ2-3, with D unclear. The germline V and J ends were trimmed by 5 bases and 2 bases, with 5 bases remaining between them. Germline V gives CDR1 SGHTA, CDR2 FQGNSA. The CDR3 has 12 amino acids. The CDR3 loop reads CASSLLTDTQYF. The CDR3 nucleotides are TGTGCCAGCAGCCTACTCACAGATACGCAGTATTTT.

The chain couples TRBV4-1 to TRBJ2-7, with D possibly matching TRBD1 (5 bases). V was pared by 0 bases and J by 7 bases, with 13 bases between. CDR1 is MGHRA and CDR2 is YSYEKL in the germline V gene. The CDR3 contains 14 residues. CDR3 coding DNA: TGCGCCAGCAGCCAAGACAATGGGGCGCGGGAGCAGTACTTC. It yields the protein CASSQDNGAREQYF.

The chain carries TRBV12-5 and TRBJ2-1; TRBD2 aligns across 12 bases. V lost 1 base to trimming and J lost 0 bases; unmatched junction nucleotides: 7. The germline CDR1 and CDR2 sequences are LGHNT and FRNRAP. The CDR3 is made up of 19 amino acids. Here the CDR3 reads CASGLDASGRASSYNEQFF. Here the CDR3 DNA reads TGTGCTAGTGGTTTGGACGCTAGCGGGAGGGCGAGCTCCTACAATGAGCAGTTCTTC.

The chain links TRBV28 to TRBJ2-7; D not certain. CDR3 length equals 11 residues. The V end lost 0 bases, the J end lost 5 bases, and 2 bases lay between the germline ends. Germline V gene lookup returns CDR1 MDHEN and CDR2 SYDVKM. The CDR3, as DNA: TGTGCCAGCAGTTTATGGGACGAGCAGTACTTC. The encoded protein is CASSLWDEQYF.

The gene calls are TRBV5-8 and TRBJ1-5; TRBD1 is a possible D gene (6 bases). Trimming took off 2 bases at V and 1 base at J, with 10 bases between the two ends. Germline loops: CDR1 SGHTS, CDR2 YDEGEE. This CDR3 is built from 15 residues. The CDR3 DNA follows: TGTGCCAGCAGCTTTTCAGGGGTGAGCAATCAGCCCCAGCATTTT. Residues: CASSFSGVSNQPQHF.

The V call is TRBV9, the J call TRBJ2-7; 12 nucleotides align to TRBD2. The length of the CDR3 is 16 residues. V lost 3 bases and J lost 5; bases outside the gene matches: 9. The V gene's germline CDR1 is SGDLS and CDR2 YYNGEE. The DNA for the CDR3 is TGTGCCAGCAGCGCTTCTACTAGCGGGAGGTCGAACGAGCAGTACTTC. Translating gives CASSASTSGRSNEQYF.

The chain employs TRBV5-6 and TRBJ2-5, with no clear D. Germline assignment: CDR1 SGHDT and CDR2 YYEEEE. The CDR3 totals 14 residues. Deletions cut 2 bases from V and 0 bases from J, with 8 bases between. The CDR3 loop is CASSLESYQETQYF. In DNA form, the CDR3 reads TGTGCCAGCAGCTTAGAATCGTACCAAGAGACCCAGTACTTC. The whole variable domain, remainder taken from reference TRBV5-6 and TRBJ2-5, is DAGVTQSPTHLIKTRGQQVTLRCSPKSGHDTVSWYQQALGQGPQFIFQYYEEEERQRGNFPDRFSGHQFPNYSSELNVNALLLGDSALYLCASSLESYQETQYFGPGTRLLVL.

In nucleotides, the CDR3 is TGTGCCAGCAGCTTGGCGACAGGGAGCATGACTGAAGCTTTCTTT. This translates into CASSLATGSMTEAFF. This chain connects TRBV7-9 to TRBJ1-1, with TRBD1 identical over 7 bases. V lost 3 bases to trimming and J lost 5 bases; unmatched junction nucleotides: 9. CDR3 length: 15 amino acids. The germline gives CDR1 SEHNR, CDR2 FQNEAQ (reference sequence). Full variable domain (missing parts from reference TRBV7-9 and TRBJ1-1): DTGVSQNPRHKITKRGQNVTFRCDPISEHNRLYWYRQTLGQGPEFLTYFQNEAQLEKSRLLSDRFSAERPKGSFSTLEIQRTEQGDSAMYLCASSLATGSMTEAFFGQGTRLTVV.

The chain couples TRBV5-4 to TRBJ1-4; D not resolved. Germline V gene data show CDR1 as SGHNT and CDR2 as YYREEE (reference sequence). The CDR3 contains 15 residues. V was cut by 4 bases and J by 2 bases, with 12 bases left in between. The CDR3 nucleotides are TGTGCCAGCAGCCCAGGAATTGGGACTAATGAAAAACTGTTTTTT. It yields the protein CASSPGIGTNEKLFF.

DNA for the CDR3: TGTGCCAGCAACTACGGCCCTTCCTACGAGCAGTACTTC. This sequence encodes CASNYGPSYEQYF. The chain links TRBV2 to TRBJ2-7, with D hard to call. From germline, CDR1 is SNHLY and CDR2 FYNNEI. The ends were cut back, 7 bases at V and 1 base at J, with 11 bases in the middle. The CDR3 consists of 13 residues.

The J gene is TRBJ1-1, the V gene TRBV28; tentatively, D is TRBD1 (5 bases). V was shortened by 4 bases and J by 6 bases, with 12 bases between the two germline ends. The CDR3 is 13 amino acids. Germline CDR1 is MDHEN and CDR2 is SYDVKM. The CDR3 spells CASSSQVGAEAFF. The CDR3 DNA reads TGTGCCAGCAGTTCACAGGTGGGGGCTGAAGCTTTCTTT. Variable domain in full (rest from reference TRBV28 and TRBJ1-1): DVKVTQSSRYLVKRTGEKVFLECVQDMDHENMFWYRQDPGLGLRLIYFSYDVKMKEKGDIPEGYSVSREKKERFSLILESASTNQTSMYLCASSSQVGAEAFFGQGTRLTVV.